This TCR beta chain was identified during a study of PD-1 blockade in classical Hodgkin lymphoma. This clone was counted between two and nine times. Its antigen remains unknown. Broader study findings: The study found that TCR diversity rose significantly by C4D1 in CD4+ but not CD8+ cells.

There was relapse after autologous stem cell transplantation in every patient, and there was variation in brentuximab vedotin exposure. Purification of CD4+ T cells from thawed PBMCs was achieved by magnetic negative selection. Sequencing was performed with immunoSEQ multiplex PCR; in TCRdb, only in-frame clones are kept and a portion is missing. The sample consists of 25,000 to 35,000 clones, 65% to 90% of them appearing once. The TCR comes from a human donor with classical Hodgkin lymphoma. Specimen: CD4+ T cells from blood, collected at baseline.

CDR3 in amino acids: CASSLVTGGREQYF. The DNA of the CDR3 is TGCGCCAGCAGCTTGGTTACAGGGGGCCGGGAGCAGTACTTC. This rearrangement joins TRBV5-1 to TRBJ2-7; 9 nucleotides align to TRBD1. The V and J ends lost 0 bases and 7 bases, in that order; junction bases with no gene match: 5. This CDR3 region has 14 residues. Germline V gene sequence: CDR1 SGHRS, CDR2 YFSETQ.